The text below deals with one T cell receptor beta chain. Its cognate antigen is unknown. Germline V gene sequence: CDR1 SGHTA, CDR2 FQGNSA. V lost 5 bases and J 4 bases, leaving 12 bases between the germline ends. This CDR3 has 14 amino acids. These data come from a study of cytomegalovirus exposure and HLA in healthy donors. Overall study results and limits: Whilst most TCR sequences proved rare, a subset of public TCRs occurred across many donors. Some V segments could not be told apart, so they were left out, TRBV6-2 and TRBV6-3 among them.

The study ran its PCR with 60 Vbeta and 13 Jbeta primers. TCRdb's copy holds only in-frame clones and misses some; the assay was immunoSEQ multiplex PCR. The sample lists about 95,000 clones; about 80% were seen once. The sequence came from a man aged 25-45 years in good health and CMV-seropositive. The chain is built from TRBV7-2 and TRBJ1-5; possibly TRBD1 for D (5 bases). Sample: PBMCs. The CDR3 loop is CASSDDGGNQPQHF. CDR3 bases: TGTGCCAGCAGCGATGACGGGGGAAATCAGCCCCAGCATTTT.